The 16 T cell receptor beta chains below come from one sample, sequenced in a study of blood T cell repertoires in COVID-19. Assay: immunoSEQ multiplex PCR; the TCRdb copy retains only in-frame clones and omits some. The top ten clones hold 2% of a sample with about 69,000 clones, 86% of them seen once. The sequencing sample was made of peripheral blood. Receptors were obtained from a man between 25 and 39 years old with acute or convalescent COVID-19.

The V call is TRBV6-5, the J call TRBJ1-6, with D possibly TRBD1 on 6 matching bases. Germline V gene data show CDR1 as MNHEY and CDR2 as SVGAGI. V lost 6 bases to trimming and J lost 7 bases, with 13 bases between them. CDR3 size: 14 residues. The CDR3 nucleotides read TGTGCCAGCAGGCGGACAGTGGACAATTCACCCCTCCACTTT. Encoded protein: CASRRTVDNSPLHF.

The chain has TRBV6-6 and TRBJ1-2, with TRBD1 identical over 7 bases. Germline V CDR1 and CDR2: MNHNY, SVGAGI (reference sequence). The ends lost 4 bases at V and 6 bases at J; junction bases unmatched: 2. This CDR3 has 12 amino acids. CDR3 sequence reads: CASSSTGDGYTF. The CDR3 coding sequence is TGTGCCAGCAGTTCAACAGGGGATGGCTACACCTTC.

The chain has TRBV7-9 and TRBJ2-1, with 7 bases lining up with TRBD2. The junction had 4 bases not matched to a gene; V was cut back by 5 bases and J by 6 bases. Germline V CDR1 and CDR2: SEHNR, FQNEAQ (reference sequence). The CDR3 sequence is 13 residues long. The CDR3 loop is CASSPLASNEQFF. CDR3 nucleotide sequence: TGTGCCAGCAGCCCACTAGCGAGCAATGAGCAGTTCTTC.

V and J are TRBV29-1 and TRBJ1-2, with D perhaps TRBD1 (6 bases). The CDR3 has 14 residues. V was shortened by 0 bases and J by 6 bases, with 14 bases between the two germline ends. CDR1 is SQVTM and CDR2 is ANQGSEA in the germline V gene. The CDR3 protein is CSVEEVEGGDGYTF. In DNA, the CDR3 is TGCAGCGTTGAAGAAGTAGAAGGGGGAGATGGCTACACCTTC.

V gene TRBV6-2 or TRBV6-3 combines with J gene TRBJ2-1; TRBD1 matches at 8 bases. This CDR3 region has 16 residues. Germline-derived CDR1 and CDR2 are MNHEY and SVGEGT. V gave up 0 bases and J gave up 3 bases; unmatched junction bases: 4. CDR3 amino acids: CASSYSRQGIYNEQFF. The CDR3 DNA reads TGTGCCAGCAGTTACTCCCGACAGGGGATCTACAATGAGCAGTTCTTC.

The chain carries TRBV4-1 and TRBJ2-7; weak D call: TRBD1 (5 bases). This CDR3 contains 15 residues. Deletions cut 0 bases from V and 7 bases from J, with 16 bases between. Per germline, CDR1 MGHRA and CDR2 YSYEKL. The CDR3 loop is CASSQDLGVLREQYF. DNA of the CDR3: TGCGCCAGCAGCCAAGATTTAGGGGTCCTTAGAGAGCAGTACTTC.

The V and J genes are TRBV6-2 or TRBV6-3 and TRBJ1-2; D perhaps matches TRBD1 (6 bases). V dropped 2 bases and J dropped 6 bases, with 13 bases sitting between them. Germline V gives CDR1 MNHEY, CDR2 SVGEGT. The CDR3 length is 14 residues. Here the CDR3 DNA reads TGTGCCAGCAGTTACGCGGGGGGCTCTGATGGCTACACCTTC. It yields the protein CASSYAGGSDGYTF.

The V call is TRBV5-1, the J call TRBJ2-2, with D unclear. V shed 0 bases and J shed 0 bases, with 12 bases lying between them. From germline, CDR1 is SGHRS and CDR2 YFSETQ. This CDR3 spans 17 amino acids. The CDR3 spells CASSLGLEFANTGELFF. The DNA of the CDR3 is TGCGCCAGCAGCTTGGGGCTAGAGTTCGCGAACACCGGGGAGCTGTTTTTT. The complete variable domain, with remaining parts taken from reference TRBV5-1 and TRBJ2-2, reads KAGVTQTPRYLIKTRGQQVTLSCSPISGHRSVSWYQQTPGQGLQFLFEYFSETQRNKGNFPGRFSGRQFSNSRSEMNVSTLELGDSALYLCASSLGLEFANTGELFFGEGSRLTVL.

In this sample, this clone turned up once. The V and J genes are TRBV7-2 and TRBJ2-3; 12 bases map to TRBD2. With 5 bases clipped from V and 2 bases from J, the junction kept 5 bases outside the gene matches. CDR3 length: 16 residues. CDR1 SGHTA and CDR2 FQGNSA come from the germline V gene. CDR3 DNA: TGTGCCAGCAGCAAACTAGCGGGGGGCACCACAGATACGCAGTATTTT. Translated, it gives CASSKLAGGTTDTQYF.

The rearrangement links TRBV14 to TRBJ1-1; D perhaps matches TRBD1 (5 bases). The CDR3 sequence is 13 residues long. The germline gives CDR1 SGHDN, CDR2 FVKESK. V lost 4 bases and J 1 base, leaving 7 bases between the germline ends. The CDR3 DNA follows: TGTGCCAGCAGCCTGACAGCGAACACTGAAGCTTTCTTT. This sequence encodes CASSLTANTEAFF.

The chain recombines TRBV7-6 with TRBJ1-3; a possible D gene is TRBD1 (5 bases). Germline V gives CDR1 SGHVS, CDR2 FNYEAQ. The CDR3 has 15 residues. V was shortened by 2 bases and J by 2 bases, with 10 bases between the two germline ends. In nucleotides, the CDR3 is TGTGCCAGCAGCTTAACAGGAGAGACTGGAAACACCATATATTTT. This codes for CASSLTGETGNTIYF. The full variable domain, its missing parts supplied by reference TRBV7-6 and TRBJ1-3, is GAGVSQSPRYKVTKRGQDVALRCDPISGHVSLYWYRQALGQGPEFLTYFNYEAQQDKSGLPNDRFSAERPEGSISTLTIQRTEQRDSAMYRCASSLTGETGNTIYFGEGSWLTVV.

This chain links TRBV12-5 with TRBJ2-3; the D gene is possibly TRBD2 (6 bases). The CDR3 sequence is 16 residues long. Trimming pared 6 bases from V and 4 bases from J, leaving 20 bases between. Germline CDR1 and CDR2: LGHNT and FRNRAP. CDR3 sequence: CASGRATGVWADTQYF. DNA of the CDR3: TGTGCTAGTGGCAGAGCCACGGGGGTGTGGGCAGATACGCAGTATTTT.

The gene calls are TRBV6-5 and TRBJ2-3, with no clear D. This CDR3 comprises 13 residues. Germline V lookup: CDR1 MNHEY, CDR2 SVGAGI. V was clipped by 8 bases and J by 2 bases, with 11 bases between them. CDR3 region: CASSRLLTDTQYF. The CDR3 region has the DNA TGTGCCAGCTCGAGGCTGCTCACAGATACGCAGTATTTT.

The gene calls are TRBV11-2 and TRBJ1-2; D gene ambiguous. Germline CDR1 SGHAT, CDR2 FQNNGV. The CDR3 consists of 13 residues. V dropped 5 bases and J dropped 4 bases, with 11 bases sitting between them. CDR3 DNA: TGTGCCAGCAGCCCGATTACTCTCTATGGCTACACCTTC. Its translation is CASSPITLYGYTF.

A single count supports this clone. The rearrangement links TRBV2 to TRBJ1-5, with D possibly being TRBD1 (5 bases). The germline V gene encodes CDR1 SNHLY and CDR2 FYNNEI. The CDR3 is made up of 13 amino acids. Trimming took off 5 bases at V and 7 bases at J, with 12 bases between the two ends. The CDR3: CASSFQGEQPQHF. As DNA, the CDR3 is TGTGCCAGCAGTTTTCAGGGCGAGCAGCCCCAGCATTTT.

The genes are TRBV19 and TRBJ2-2; D is perhaps TRBD1 (6 bases). This CDR3 is 15 amino acids long. The V and J ends lost 6 bases and 6 bases respectively, with 17 bases between them. The germline gives CDR1 LNHDA, CDR2 SQIVND (reference sequence). The CDR3 is CASSVTEDSAGELFF. CDR3 nucleotides: TGTGCCAGTAGCGTCACGGAGGACAGCGCCGGGGAGCTGTTTTTT.